The 10 T cell receptor beta chains below all came from one sample that was sequenced in a study of beta chain features in type 1 diabetes. General study results and limits: Patients with Type 1 diabetes showed moderately but significantly shorter TCRB CDR3s in all four CD4+ subsets.

These receptors are not linked to any known antigen. As every portion of the isolated RNA was reverse transcribed, the sequencing read expressed TCRB transcripts. Clones were read by immunoSEQ multiplex PCR, and TCRdb kept only the in-frame ones, dropping some. Counted here are about 270,000 clones, 14% occurring once; the ten biggest clones make up approximately 0.015%. Sequencing was carried out using naive CD4+ T cells from blood. These receptor sequences come from a young man with type 1 diabetes.

J is TRBJ2-7 and V is TRBV7-2, with TRBD2 matching over 8 bases. The germline V gene encodes CDR1 SGHTA and CDR2 FQGNSA. Trimming at V came to 4 bases and at J to 4 bases, leaving 6 bases not matched to a gene. This CDR3 contains 14 residues. The CDR3 spells CASSSSGSIYEQYF. The CDR3 bases are TGTGCCAGCAGCTCGAGCGGGAGCATTTACGAGCAGTACTTC.

The CDR3: CASSLGGTVLNEQFF. CDR3 DNA sequence: TGTGCCAGCAGCTTAGGCGGGACGGTTCTCAATGAGCAGTTCTTC. The chain has TRBV11-1 and TRBJ2-1; D is perhaps TRBD2 (6 bases). The V end lost 1 base, the J end lost 6 bases, and 13 bases lay between the germline ends. Germline V gene data show CDR1 as SGHAT and CDR2 as FQDESV (reference sequence). The CDR3 loop spans 15 amino acids. The whole variable domain, filled in from reference TRBV11-1 and TRBJ2-1, reads EAEVAQSPRYKITEKSQAVAFWCDPISGHATLYWYRQILGQGPELLVQFQDESVVDDSQLPKDRFSAERLKGVDSTLKIQPAELGDSAMYLCASSLGGTVLNEQFFGPGTRLTVL.

This clone showed up just a few times. This sequence joins TRBV18 and TRBJ2-1; 7 bases fit TRBD2. The CDR3 is made up of 16 amino acids. V dropped 3 bases and J dropped 3; count of bases not matched to a gene: 8. The germline V gene has CDR1 KGHSH and CDR2 LQKENI. CDR3 in DNA: TGTGCCAGCTCACCCCTTGGCGGGAGCCTCTACAATGAGCAGTTCTTC. Protein sequence: CASSPLGGSLYNEQFF.

This clone showed up just a few times. This rearrangement joins TRBV6-1 to TRBJ2-7, with TRBD1 matching over 9 bases. Germline lookup yields CDR1 MNHNS and CDR2 SASEGT. J gave up 3 bases and V 8 bases, and 8 bases lay outside the gene matches. The CDR3 is made up of 14 amino acids. The CDR3 DNA reads as TGTGCCAGCGAAGTCGACAGGGGGGACTACGAGCAGTACTTC. Translation gives CASEVDRGDYEQYF.

This chain joins TRBV7-8 and TRBJ2-4, with 10 bases that match TRBD2. The CDR3 contains 17 residues. CDR1 is SGHVS, CDR2 FQNEAQ, per germline. Unmatched junction bases numbered 7, after V lost 2 bases and J lost 3 bases. CDR3 protein: CASSLTPSGGIKNIQYF. DNA of the CDR3: TGTGCCAGCAGCTTAACTCCTAGCGGGGGCATCAAAAACATTCAGTACTTC.

This clone was found a few times. This chain joins TRBV28 and TRBJ2-1, with D hard to call. Deletions cut 5 bases from V and 5 bases from J, with 7 bases between. Germline values: CDR1 MDHEN, CDR2 SYDVKM. The CDR3 length is 12 residues. CDR3 residues: CASSLEHNEQFF. The CDR3 region has the DNA TGTGCCAGCAGTCTAGAGCACAATGAGCAGTTCTTC.

This clone has more than one count but fewer than ten. DNA for the CDR3: TGTGCCAGCAGCCAAACCGTAGGGACTAGCGGCACAGATACGCAGTATTTT. Residues: CASSQTVGTSGTDTQYF. The chain is built from TRBV14 and TRBJ2-3; 10 bases agree with TRBD2. Germline V lookup: CDR1 SGHDN, CDR2 FVKESK. Trimming removed 2 bases from V and 1 base from J; junction bases left unmatched: 6. This CDR3 comprises 17 residues.

CDR3 in DNA: TGCGCCAGCAGGACAGGGTACGAGCAGTACTTC. Translation gives CASRTGYEQYF. The chain carries TRBV5-1 and TRBJ2-7, with TRBD1 identical over 7 bases. This CDR3 contains 11 residues. J gave up 4 bases and V 5 bases, and 0 bases lay outside the gene matches. The germline V gene has CDR1 SGHRS and CDR2 YFSETQ.

This clone was seen a few times. V gene TRBV7-9 combines with J gene TRBJ1-4; D is undetermined. With 6 bases removed from V and 6 bases from J, the gap between germline ends came to 5 bases. The germline CDR1 and CDR2 sequences are SEHNR and FQNEAQ (reference sequence). The CDR3 runs to 11 residues. CDR3 nucleotide sequence: TGTGCCAGCAGGCGTGATGAAAAACTGTTTTTT. Protein: CASRRDEKLFF.

The chain uses TRBV19 and TRBJ1-5; 7 nucleotides align to TRBD1. The V and J ends lost 7 bases and 5 bases, in that order; junction bases with no gene match: 5. Germline V gene lookup returns CDR1 LNHDA and CDR2 SQIVND (reference sequence). This CDR3 has 13 residues. CDR3 sequence (DNA): TGTGCCAGTAACTTCGACAGGGATCAGCCCCAGCATTTT. It codes for CASNFDRDQPQHF. The complete variable domain, with remaining parts taken from reference TRBV19 and TRBJ1-5, reads DGGITQSPKYLFRKEGQNVTLSCEQNLNHDAMYWYRQDPGQGLRLIYYSQIVNDFQKGDIAEGYSVSREKKESFPLTVTSAQKNPTAFYLCASNFDRDQPQHFGDGTRLSIL.